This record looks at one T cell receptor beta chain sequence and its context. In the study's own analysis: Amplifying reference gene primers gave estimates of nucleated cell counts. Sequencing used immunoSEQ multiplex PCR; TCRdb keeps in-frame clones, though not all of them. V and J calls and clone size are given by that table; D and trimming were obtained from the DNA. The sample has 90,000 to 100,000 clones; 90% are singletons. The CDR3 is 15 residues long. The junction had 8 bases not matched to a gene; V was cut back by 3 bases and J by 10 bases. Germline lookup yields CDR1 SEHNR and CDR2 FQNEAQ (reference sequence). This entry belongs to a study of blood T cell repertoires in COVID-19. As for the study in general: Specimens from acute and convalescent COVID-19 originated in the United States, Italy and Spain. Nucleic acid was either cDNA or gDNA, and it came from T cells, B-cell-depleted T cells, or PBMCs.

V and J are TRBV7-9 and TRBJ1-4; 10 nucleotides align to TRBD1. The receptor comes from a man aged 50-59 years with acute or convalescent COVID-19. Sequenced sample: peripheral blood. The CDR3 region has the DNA TGTGCCAGCAGCTTCAAGACAGGGGGCGCCGGAAAACTGTTTTTT. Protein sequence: CASSFKTGGAGKLFF.